This passage covers 12 T cell receptor beta chains from one sample sequenced in a study of shared clonotypes between healthy human individuals. Produced via immunoSEQ multiplex PCR; TCRdb's table is partial and in-frame only. This table holds some 2,500,000 clones, 92% found once. Sequencing was carried out using naive CD4+ T cells from PBMCs. This sample's subset: CD45RA+ positively selected. Receptors originate from a young man in good health. Some clones in this sample may be carry-over from other donors' samples.

V gene TRBV29-1 combines with J gene TRBJ2-5, with 9 bases identical to TRBD1. The V segment lost 7 bases and the J segment 5 bases; nucleotides outside the gene matches: 11. CDR3 length: 14 residues. Per germline, CDR1 SQVTM and CDR2 ANQGSEA. CDR3 nucleotide sequence: TGCAGCGCCCAACAGGGGGCGCCCGGGGAGACCCAGTACTTC. It encodes CSAQQGAPGETQYF.

With regard to this clone: Other DNA sequences in this sample translate to the same CDR3. The chain joins TRBV9 to TRBJ1-1; D call uncertain. Trimming took off 2 bases at V and 1 base at J, with 9 bases between the two ends. The CDR3 totals 14 residues. Germline lookup yields CDR1 SGDLS and CDR2 YYNGEE. The CDR3 region has the DNA TGTGCCAGCAGCGTGGGCTCGCAGAACACTGAAGCTTTCTTT. Residues: CASSVGSQNTEAFF.

V gene TRBV11-2 combines with J gene TRBJ2-3; a possible D gene is TRBD1 (5 bases). Per germline, CDR1 SGHAT and CDR2 FQNNGV. Trimming pared 1 base from V and 4 bases from J, leaving 12 bases between. The CDR3 has 15 residues. CDR3 coding DNA: TGTGCCAGCAGCTTAGCCAGGGCCCTCGCAGATACGCAGTATTTT. Its translation is CASSLARALADTQYF.

The V call is TRBV30, the J call TRBJ1-1; TRBD1 is a possible D gene (5 bases). From germline, CDR1 is GTSNPN and CDR2 SVGIG (reference sequence). V dropped 5 bases and J dropped 1 base, with 14 bases sitting between them. The length of the CDR3 is 14 residues. CDR3 coding DNA: TGTGCCTGGGCTCGGGACTCTAAGAACACTGAAGCTTTCTTT. Translating gives CAWARDSKNTEAFF.

V and J are TRBV28 and TRBJ2-4; no definite D call. CDR1 MDHEN and CDR2 SYDVKM come from the germline V gene. There are 15 residues in the CDR3. V lost 6 bases and J lost 0, with 12 bases in between. CDR3 in DNA: TGTGCCAGCAGGACCGGACGTCTAGCCAAAAACATTCAGTACTTC. Translating gives CASRTGRLAKNIQYF.

The rearrangement joins TRBV11-3 to TRBJ2-2; D is possibly TRBD1 (6 bases). In germline, CDR1 is SGHNT, CDR2 YENEEA. V was clipped by 5 bases and J by 5 bases, with 12 bases between them. This CDR3 contains 14 residues. CDR3 region: CASSTGFGTGELFF. For the CDR3, the DNA is TGTGCCAGCAGCACAGGGTTTGGAACCGGGGAGCTGTTTTTT. Variable domain in full (rest from reference TRBV11-3 and TRBJ2-2): EAGVVQSPRYKIIEKKQPVAFWCNPISGHNTLYWYLQNLGQGPELLIRYENEEAVDDSQLPKDRFSAERLKGVDSTLKIQPAELGDSAVYLCASSTGFGTGELFFGEGSRLTVL.

This chain joins TRBV30 and TRBJ1-5; D not resolved. In germline, CDR1 is GTSNPN, CDR2 SVGIG (reference sequence). V was shortened by 1 base and J by 7 bases, with 8 bases between the two germline ends. The CDR3 totals 12 residues. The CDR3 bases are TGTGCCTGGAGTGAACAAATGCAGCCCCAGCATTTT. It is translated as CAWSEQMQPQHF.

As to this clone: The sample has other DNA sequences that encode this CDR3 too. The chain joins TRBV30 to TRBJ1-3, with D hard to call. The V end lost 0 bases, the J end lost 0 bases, and 6 bases lay between the germline ends. Germline CDR1 and CDR2: GTSNPN and SVGIG (reference sequence). This CDR3 region has 14 residues. This CDR3 reads CAWSVGSSGNTIYF. The CDR3 bases are TGTGCCTGGAGTGTCGGCAGCTCTGGAAACACCATATATTTT.

This clone was recorded once. The V and J genes are TRBV5-8 and TRBJ2-7; weak D call: TRBD1 (6 bases). The V and J ends lost 5 bases and 0 bases respectively, with 12 bases between them. This CDR3 is 14 amino acids long. Germline values: CDR1 SGHTS, CDR2 YDEGEE. DNA of the CDR3: TGTGCCAGCAGTTCGACAGGTGACTCCTACGAGCAGTACTTC. This sequence encodes CASSSTGDSYEQYF.

The chain links TRBV7-2 to TRBJ1-1, with D tentatively TRBD1 (6 bases). Germline V CDR1 and CDR2: SGHTA, FQGNSA. Between the trimmed V and J ends, which lost 3 bases and 5 bases, there was a span of 13 bases. The CDR3 is made up of 14 amino acids. CDR3 residues: CASSLQGIGTEAFF. The CDR3 coding sequence is TGTGCCAGCAGCTTGCAGGGGATAGGGACTGAAGCTTTCTTT. The complete variable domain, with remaining parts taken from reference TRBV7-2 and TRBJ1-1, reads GAGVSQSPSNKVTEKGKDVELRCDPISGHTALYWYRQSLGQGLEFLIYFQGNSAPDKSGLPSDRFSAERTGGSVSTLTIQRTQQEDSAVYLCASSLQGIGTEAFFGQGTRLTVV.

The rearrangement joins TRBV28 to TRBJ1-5; 7 bases line up with TRBD1. V shed 5 bases and J 2 bases; nucleotides not matched to a gene: 6. CDR1 MDHEN and CDR2 SYDVKM come from the germline V gene. The CDR3 length is 15 residues. CDR3 sequence (DNA): TGTGCCAGCAGTAAGGGGGCGCTTGGCAATCAGCCCCAGCATTTT. The encoded protein is CASSKGALGNQPQHF.

This clone has just a few counts. This chain joins TRBV29-1 and TRBJ1-1; D uncertain. This CDR3 region has 13 residues. Germline CDR1 reads SQVTM; CDR2 reads ANQGSEA. The V end was cut by 5 bases, the J end by 6 bases, with 16 bases between. CDR3 bases: TGCAGCGTTAACCAGTTAGTGGGTGCTGAAGCTTTCTTT. Translation gives CSVNQLVGAEAFF.